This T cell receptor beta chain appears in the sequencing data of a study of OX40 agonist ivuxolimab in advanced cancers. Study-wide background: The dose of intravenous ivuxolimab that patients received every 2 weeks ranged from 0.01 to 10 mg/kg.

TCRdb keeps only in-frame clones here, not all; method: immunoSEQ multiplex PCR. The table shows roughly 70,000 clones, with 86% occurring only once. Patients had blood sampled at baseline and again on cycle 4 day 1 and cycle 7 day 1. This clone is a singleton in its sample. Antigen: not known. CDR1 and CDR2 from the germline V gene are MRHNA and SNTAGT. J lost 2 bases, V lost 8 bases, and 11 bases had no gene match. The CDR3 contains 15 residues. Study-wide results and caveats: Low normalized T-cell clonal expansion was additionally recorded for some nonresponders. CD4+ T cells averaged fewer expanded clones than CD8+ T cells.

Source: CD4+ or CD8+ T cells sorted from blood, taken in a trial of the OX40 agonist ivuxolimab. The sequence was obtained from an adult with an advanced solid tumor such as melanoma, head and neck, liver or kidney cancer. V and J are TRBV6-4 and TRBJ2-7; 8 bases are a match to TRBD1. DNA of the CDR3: TGTGCCAGCCGACCCTACGGGACAGGTCCCTACGAGCAGTACTTC. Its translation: CASRPYGTGPYEQYF.